Listed below are T cell receptor beta chains from one sample, sequenced in a study of radiation and T cells in renal cell carcinoma. Only in-frame clones appear in the TCRdb table, and some are missing; sequencing was by immunoSEQ multiplex PCR. The profile covers 140,000 or so clones, with approximately 91% appearing a single time and 12% taken by the ten largest. The sequenced sample was blood, obtained from a patient whose treatment included radiotherapy and nephrectomy. The receptor set was obtained from a woman between 45 and 60 years old with renal cell carcinoma. Both conserved end residues are part of each CDR3. Each record gives: clone size, D gene, CDR3 length, V gene, J gene, CDR3 DNA, CDR3 protein. D genes are given only for firm matches. Part of the rows lack a size; the others show once, few, many or a class for expanded clones.

abundance: -; d_gene: -; len: 15; v_gene: TRBV19; j_gene: TRBJ1-4; CDR3nt: TGTGCCAGTGAAGATTGGGGACGGCCTAATGAAAAACTGTTTTTT; CDR3aa: CASEDWGRPNEKLFF
abundance: -; d_gene: TRBD1; len: 13; v_gene: TRBV6-1; j_gene: TRBJ2-1; CDR3nt: TGTGCCAGCACTTCCGAGGGGGCCGGTGAGCAGTTCTTC; CDR3aa: CASTSEGAGEQFF
abundance: -; d_gene: -; len: 12; v_gene: TRBV13; j_gene: TRBJ2-1; CDR3nt: TGTGCCAGCAGCTTACGTTTTGGTGAGCAGTTCTTC; CDR3aa: CASSLRFGEQFF
abundance: -; d_gene: -; len: 15; v_gene: TRBV2; j_gene: TRBJ2-4; CDR3nt: TGTGCCAGCAGTGTTAGGTCGGAAGATGGAAACATTCAGTACTTC; CDR3aa: CASSVRSEDGNIQYF
abundance: -; d_gene: -; len: 17; v_gene: TRBV18; j_gene: TRBJ2-3; CDR3nt: TGTGCCAGCTCACCGAGTACCCCAAGGTTGGGCACAGATACGCAGTATTTT; CDR3aa: CASSPSTPRLGTDTQYF
abundance: -; d_gene: TRBD1; len: 17; v_gene: TRBV9; j_gene: TRBJ1-3; CDR3nt: TGTGCCAGCAGCCCCCCGGGACAGACCCTCTCTGGAAACACCATATATTTT; CDR3aa: CASSPPGQTLSGNTIYF
abundance: -; d_gene: -; len: 18; v_gene: TRBV5-5; j_gene: TRBJ1-5; CDR3nt: TGTGCCAGCAGCTTGGCCGGTAGTGGGGGGCTCGGCAATCAGCCCCAGCATTTT; CDR3aa: CASSLAGSGGLGNQPQHF
abundance: few; d_gene: TRBD1; len: 13; v_gene: TRBV19; j_gene: TRBJ1-5; CDR3nt: TGTGCCAGTAGGGACAGGGGAGGACAGCCCCAGCATTTT; CDR3aa: CASRDRGGQPQHF
abundance: once; d_gene: -; len: 15; v_gene: TRBV6-6; j_gene: TRBJ1-5; CDR3nt: TGTGCCAGCAGGGCGATAGGGGAGCGCAATCAGCCCCAGCATTTT; CDR3aa: CASRAIGERNQPQHF
abundance: -; d_gene: -; len: 16; v_gene: TRBV5-1; j_gene: TRBJ2-3; CDR3nt: TGCGCCAGCAGCTTGACCGAACCGATCGACCCAGATACGCAGTATTTT; CDR3aa: CASSLTEPIDPDTQYF
abundance: -; d_gene: -; len: 12; v_gene: TRBV12-5; j_gene: TRBJ1-1; CDR3nt: TGTGCTAGTGGTTTGGTAGTCGGTGAAGCTTTCTTT; CDR3aa: CASGLVVGEAFF
abundance: -; d_gene: -; len: 14; v_gene: TRBV18; j_gene: TRBJ2-1; CDR3nt: TGTGCCAGCTCACCAGTGCAGGGCGGAAATGAGCAGTTCTTC; CDR3aa: CASSPVQGGNEQFF
abundance: -; d_gene: -; len: 15; v_gene: TRBV9; j_gene: TRBJ2-3; CDR3nt: TGTGCCAGCAGCGTAGGGGGGGGCGGCACAGATACGCAGTATTTT; CDR3aa: CASSVGGGGTDTQYF
abundance: few; d_gene: TRBD1; len: 15; v_gene: TRBV19; j_gene: TRBJ1-5; CDR3nt: TGTGCCAGTAGAGTACAGGGGGCGGGCAATCAGCCCCAGCATTTT; CDR3aa: CASRVQGAGNQPQHF
abundance: -; d_gene: TRBD1; len: 14; v_gene: TRBV6-5; j_gene: TRBJ1-2; CDR3nt: TGTGCCAGCGGACAGGGCCTCCAGAGGGGTGGCTACACCTTC; CDR3aa: CASGQGLQRGGYTF
abundance: -; d_gene: -; len: 16; v_gene: TRBV9; j_gene: TRBJ1-1; CDR3nt: TGTGCCAGCAGCCCTATTAGTGGCCAGTTGAACACTGAAGCTTTCTTT; CDR3aa: CASSPISGQLNTEAFF
abundance: -; d_gene: -; len: 16; v_gene: TRBV18; j_gene: TRBJ1-1; CDR3nt: TGTGCCAGCTCACCCCCCTCGCGGGGGCGGAACACTGAAGCTTTCTTT; CDR3aa: CASSPPSRGRNTEAFF
abundance: -; d_gene: -; len: 15; v_gene: TRBV19; j_gene: TRBJ2-7; CDR3nt: TGTGCCAGTAGGGTACAGGGCTCTCCCTCCTACGAGCAGTACTTC; CDR3aa: CASRVQGSPSYEQYF
abundance: -; d_gene: -; len: 14; v_gene: TRBV15; j_gene: TRBJ1-1; CDR3nt: TGTGCCACCAGAACCTTAAGAGAGAACACTGAAGCTTTCTTT; CDR3aa: CATRTLRENTEAFF
abundance: -; d_gene: -; len: 14; v_gene: TRBV5-1; j_gene: TRBJ2-3; CDR3nt: TGCGCCAGCAGCTTGTGGGAGCCCACAGATACGCAGTATTTT; CDR3aa: CASSLWEPTDTQYF
abundance: few; d_gene: -; len: 14; v_gene: TRBV14; j_gene: TRBJ2-2; CDR3nt: TGTGCCAGCAGCCAAGTTGGAATTTCCGGGGAGCTGTTTTTT; CDR3aa: CASSQVGISGELFF
abundance: -; d_gene: -; len: 14; v_gene: TRBV25-1; j_gene: TRBJ1-2; CDR3nt: TGTGCCAGCAGTGAATGGGGTGATGTCTATGGCTACACCTTC; CDR3aa: CASSEWGDVYGYTF
abundance: -; d_gene: TRBD2; len: 13; v_gene: TRBV18; j_gene: TRBJ2-5; CDR3nt: TGTGCCAGCTCACAAGGACTAGCCGAGACCCAGTACTTC; CDR3aa: CASSQGLAETQYF
abundance: -; d_gene: -; len: 13; v_gene: TRBV6-6; j_gene: TRBJ1-2; CDR3nt: TGTGCCAGCAGTTACATCCGGGGGGACGACTACACCTTC; CDR3aa: CASSYIRGDDYTF
abundance: few; d_gene: -; len: 12; v_gene: TRBV9; j_gene: TRBJ1-4; CDR3nt: TGTGCCAGCAGCCAGTTGGGGGGTAAACTGTTTTTT; CDR3aa: CASSQLGGKLFF
abundance: few; d_gene: TRBD1; len: 14; v_gene: TRBV5-1; j_gene: TRBJ1-6; CDR3nt: TGCGCCAGCACTCTCCGGACAGGAAATTCACCCCTCCACTTT; CDR3aa: CASTLRTGNSPLHF
abundance: -; d_gene: TRBD2; len: 16; v_gene: TRBV4-3; j_gene: TRBJ2-7; CDR3nt: TGCGCCAGCAGCCTAACATTTGGACTAGCGGGGTACGAGCAGTACTTC; CDR3aa: CASSLTFGLAGYEQYF